This T cell receptor (beta chain) was identified during a study of healthy donors' naive CD4 and CD8 T cells. V lost 7 bases to trimming and J lost 8 bases, with 14 bases between them. Germline V CDR1 and CDR2: SQVTM, ANQGSEA. This CDR3 region has 11 residues. This clonotype turned up a few times. Each TCR library used around 0.5 ug of total RNA and a linear amplification protocol. Each CDR3 protein gets one entry after TCRdb re-called the reads with MiXCR. The data hold some 190,000 distinct CDR3 sequences, with over 60% observed a single time. Source material: naive CD4+ and CD8+ T cells sorted from blood, pooled from several donors. This receptor was obtained from a pool of human donors in good health; the sample pools cells from several healthy donors. This chain connects TRBV29-1 to TRBJ1-2; D perhaps matches TRBD1 (5 bases). DNA for the CDR3: TGCAGCGGAGGGTCCAGGGACGGCTACACCTTC. It translates to CSGGSRDGYTF.